This TCR beta chain emerged from a study of T cell changes during pregnancy in multiple sclerosis. Germline-derived CDR1 and CDR2 are SGHTA and FQGTGA. CDR3 size: 16 residues. The V gene end was trimmed by 5 bases and the J gene end by 6 bases; junction bases not matched to a gene: 4. The protocol was immunoSEQ multiplex PCR, while the TCRdb copy is restricted to in-frame clones and leaves out a portion. This sample carries 40,000 to 55,000 clones, about 89% of them seen once, and the ten largest clones take about 0.6%. The specimen was CD4+ T cells from peripheral blood mononuclear cells, collected in the first trimester of pregnancy. The origin of this receptor is a female donor with multiple sclerosis, enrolled in a pregnancy study. V gene TRBV7-3 combines with J gene TRBJ2-2; 15 bases line up with TRBD2. The CDR3 DNA sequence: TGTGCCAGCAGCAAGTGGACTAGCGGGAGGGCCGGGGAGCTGTTTTTT. Amino acid sequence: CASSKWTSGRAGELFF.